The next 23 T cell receptor beta chains were all read from a single sample in a study of CD8 T cells in ankylosing spondylitis. Study-level results: The study identified a TCR beta motif of fewer than 10 highly homologous variants that appeared characteristic of ankylosing spondylitis blood.

TCRdb called the 5' RACE reads again in MiXCR, with one record for every CDR3 protein. The data show around 540,000 distinct CDR3 sequences, with roughly 12% seen just once and 6.5% to 7% held by the top ten. The antigens of these receptors remain unknown. What was sequenced was blood, either unsorted or a sorted T cell fraction (not recorded which). The receptor set was obtained from a male donor with ankylosing spondylitis.

This clonotype was seen only a few times. The chain recombines TRBV10-3 with TRBJ2-3; TRBD2 aligns across 11 bases. The CDR3 extends over 16 amino acids. V dropped 2 bases and J dropped 2; count of bases not matched to a gene: 3. Germline lookup yields CDR1 ENHRY and CDR2 SYGVKD. CDR3 protein: CAISEVGLAVTDTQYF. The CDR3 region has the DNA TGTGCCATCAGTGAGGTGGGACTAGCGGTCACAGATACGCAGTATTTT.

The table lists this clonotype with a few counts. V and J are TRBV10-3 and TRBJ2-6, with a weak D call TRBD2 (5 bases). CDR1 is ENHRY, CDR2 SYGVKD, per germline. The CDR3 sequence is 16 residues long. The ends were cut back, 10 bases at V and 0 bases at J, with 16 bases in the middle. CDR3 region: CAKPLANASGANVLTF. In nucleotides, the CDR3 is TGTGCCAAACCTTTAGCGAACGCCTCTGGGGCCAACGTCCTGACTTTC.

The chain uses TRBV25-1 and TRBJ2-3; D might be TRBD2 (6 bases). Trimming removed 2 bases from V and 4 bases from J, with 13 bases in between. Germline lookup yields CDR1 MGHDK and CDR2 SYGVNS. The CDR3 runs 15 residues. The CDR3 nucleotides are TGTGCCAGCAGTGAAGGCGGGATGGGGCCAGATACGCAGTATTTT. Residues: CASSEGGMGPDTQYF.

The chain recombines TRBV6-1 with TRBJ2-7, with 7 bases identical to TRBD2. V gave up 1 base and J gave up 7 bases; unmatched junction bases: 4. Germline CDR1 and CDR2: MNHNS and SASEGT. The CDR3 is 13 residues long. CDR3 DNA sequence: TGTGCCAGCAGTGAAGGTAGGGGACTAGAGCAGTACGTC. As protein: CASSEGRGLEQYV.

This clonotype was recorded many times. J is TRBJ1-2 and V is TRBV11-2, with TRBD1 matching 9 bases. Germline values: CDR1 SGHAT, CDR2 FQNNGV. CDR3 length equals 15 residues. V lost 4 bases, J lost 6 bases, and 9 bases stayed unmatched. The CDR3 loop is CASSSLRTGENGYTF. DNA for the CDR3: TGTGCCAGCAGCTCCCTTAGGACAGGGGAGAATGGCTACACCTTC.

This clonotype was seen repeatedly, ten times or more. The chain has TRBV20-1 and TRBJ2-7; 10 bases align to TRBD1. Trimming removed 6 bases from V and 6 bases from J; junction bases left unmatched: 17. CDR3 length equals 16 residues. Germline V CDR1 and CDR2: DFQATT, SNEGSKA (reference sequence). The CDR3 spells CSATLSRGQGPLEQYF. Here the CDR3 DNA reads TGCAGTGCAACCCTCAGCAGGGGACAGGGGCCCCTCGAGCAGTACTTC.

There are a few counts of this clonotype. The V call is TRBV5-1, the J call TRBJ2-2; D unresolved. Germline CDR1 is SGHRS and CDR2 is YFSETQ. The CDR3 is 14 amino acids. V shed 1 base and J shed 1 base, with 5 bases lying between them. The DNA of the CDR3 is TGCGCCAGCAGCTTGCCTGGGAACACCGGGGAGCTGTTTTTT. The encoded protein is CASSLPGNTGELFF.

Only a few counts were recorded for this clonotype. The chain combines TRBV7-7 with TRBJ1-1, with D perhaps matching TRBD1 (6 bases). This CDR3 has 14 amino acids. V was cut by 5 bases and J by 2 bases, with 12 bases left in between. Germline CDR1 and CDR2: SSHAT and FNYEAQ (reference sequence). Here the CDR3 DNA reads TGTGCCAGCAGCCCGGACAGATTCAACACTGAAGCTTTCTTT. Translated: CASSPDRFNTEAFF.

Ten or more counts support this clonotype. The gene calls are TRBV5-5 and TRBJ2-1; 7 bases align to TRBD2. Germline V CDR1 and CDR2: SGHKS, YYEKEE (reference sequence). V was pared by 4 bases and J by 4 bases, with 8 bases of the junction left unmatched. The CDR3 covers 15 residues. The CDR3 DNA is TGTGCCAGCAGCCCTACGGGACTACTATACAATGAGCAGTTCTTC. This gives the protein CASSPTGLLYNEQFF.

The rearrangement links TRBV20-1 to TRBJ2-7, with D possibly matching TRBD1 (5 bases). The V gene lost 4 bases and the J gene lost 7 bases, with 11 bases spanning the gap. CDR3 length: 11 amino acids. Germline-derived CDR1 and CDR2 are DFQATT and SNEGSKA (reference sequence). Written as DNA, the CDR3 is TGCAGTGCTACCCAGGGATTGGAGCAGTACTTC. This sequence encodes CSATQGLEQYF.

The table lists this clonotype with a few counts. The chain joins TRBV5-1 to TRBJ2-5; D unclear. Looked up from germline, CDR1 is SGHRS and CDR2 is YFSETQ. The length of the CDR3 is 14 residues. V lost 0 bases to trimming and J lost 4 bases, with 10 bases between them. CDR3 loop: CASSLEPSLETQYF. Here the CDR3 DNA reads TGCGCCAGCAGCTTGGAACCTTCCTTAGAGACCCAGTACTTC.

The V call is TRBV27, the J call TRBJ2-7, with D perhaps matching TRBD1 (5 bases). The CDR3 is 13 amino acids. Trimming cost V 7 bases and J 2 bases, with 12 bases left between them. CDR1 and CDR2 (germline): MNHEY, SMNVEV (reference sequence). The CDR3 bases are TGTGCCAGCACCTGGGGCCCAACCTACGAGCAGTACTTC. This codes for CASTWGPTYEQYF.

This clonotype was counted at least ten times. The CDR3 nucleotides are TGTGCCAGCAGTTTGGGGGGTTTCAGTTCTCAGCCCCAGCATTTT. Translated: CASSLGGFSSQPQHF. This sequence joins TRBV27 and TRBJ1-5, with D perhaps matching TRBD1 (5 bases). Trimming shortened V by 3 bases and J by 6 bases, and 15 bases separated the two germline ends. CDR1 is MNHEY, CDR2 SMNVEV, per germline (reference sequence). This CDR3 region has 15 residues.

The J gene is TRBJ2-3, the V gene TRBV27, with TRBD2 matching 14 bases. The CDR3 spans 18 residues. Trimming at V came to 3 bases and at J to 7 bases, leaving 12 bases not matched to a gene. CDR1 and CDR2 (germline): MNHEY, SMNVEV (reference sequence). CDR3 bases: TGTGCCAGCAGTTTGTGGGAAGGGACTAGCGGGAGCGTTAATACGCAGTATTTT. Translated: CASSLWEGTSGSVNTQYF.

In this sample, this clonotype turned up a few times. V usage is TRBV3-1 and J usage is TRBJ1-3; TRBD1 agrees at 7 bases. The CDR3 has 19 amino acids. Germline assignment: CDR1 LGHDT and CDR2 YNNKEL (reference sequence). The trim removed 4 bases at V and 0 bases at J, leaving 15 bases unmatched. The CDR3 loop reads CASSLFRDSWTPSGNTIYF. The CDR3 DNA follows: TGTGCCAGCAGCCTTTTTAGGGACAGCTGGACCCCCTCTGGAAACACCATATATTTT. The complete variable domain, with remaining parts taken from reference TRBV3-1 and TRBJ1-3, reads DTAVSQTPKYLVTQMGNDKSIKCEQNLGHDTMYWYKQDSKKFLKIMFSYNNKELIINETVPNRFSPKSPDKAHLNLHINSLELGDSAVYFCASSLFRDSWTPSGNTIYFGEGSWLTVV.

This clonotype occurred a few times. This rearrangement joins TRBV4-1 to TRBJ2-1, with TRBD2 matching over 15 bases. The ends lost 1 base at V and 7 bases at J; junction bases unmatched: 2. CDR1 is MGHRA and CDR2 is YSYEKL in the germline V gene. The length of the CDR3 is 16 residues. In nucleotides, the CDR3 is TGCGCCAGCAGCCAAGGGGGACTAGCGGGAGGAAATGAGCAGTTCTTC. Encoded protein: CASSQGGLAGGNEQFF.

V and J are TRBV7-2 and TRBJ2-7; D gene ambiguous. CDR1 SGHTA and CDR2 FQGNSA come from the germline V gene. The CDR3 consists of 14 residues. Trimming removed 2 bases from V and 6 bases from J, with 14 bases in between. Here the CDR3 DNA reads TGTGCCAGCAGCTTAACGAACATGGCGACCGAGCAGTACGTC. It codes for CASSLTNMATEQYV.

V and J are TRBV9 and TRBJ1-5, with D hard to call. The CDR3 is 14 residues long. Germline V gene sequence: CDR1 SGDLS, CDR2 YYNGEE. Trimming stripped 3 bases from V and 4 bases from J, with 11 bases between. CDR3 nucleotides: TGTGCCAGCAGCGCCGGCAGAAGGAATCAGCCCCAGCATTTT. It encodes CASSAGRRNQPQHF.

Ten or more counts support this clonotype. This chain uses TRBV20-1 with TRBJ2-1; TRBD2 agrees at 13 bases. The J segment lost 4 bases and the V segment lost 4 bases, leaving 4 bases of the junction unmatched. This CDR3 is built from 15 residues. Germline CDR1 reads DFQATT; CDR2 reads SNEGSKA (reference sequence). CDR3: CSATGLAGVYNEQFF. CDR3 bases: TGCAGTGCTACCGGACTAGCGGGAGTTTACAATGAGCAGTTCTTC.

This clonotype was detected a few times. This rearrangement joins TRBV7-2 to TRBJ2-3; maybe TRBD2 (5 bases). The ends were cut back, 0 bases at V and 6 bases at J, with 13 bases in the middle. The germline V gene encodes CDR1 SGHTA and CDR2 FQGNSA. This CDR3 has 15 amino acids. The CDR3 nucleotides read TGTGCCAGCAGCTTAGCGGGAGCCAGGTTTGATACGCAGTATTTT. This translates into CASSLAGARFDTQYF.

Many counts were recorded for this clonotype. This sequence joins TRBV7-8 and TRBJ2-3, with D hard to call. Germline-derived CDR1 and CDR2 are SGHVS and FQNEAQ. This CDR3 has 14 residues. V lost 6 bases, J lost 0 bases, and 10 bases lay in between. The CDR3 region is CASRAEPSTDTQYF. CDR3 sequence (DNA): TGTGCCAGCAGGGCGGAACCTAGCACAGATACGCAGTATTTT.

On this clonotype itself: The junction does not match germline at one end; this may be a read error. The chain is built from TRBV5-1 and TRBJ1-2; no reliable D call. The CDR3 runs 15 residues. The germline V gene encodes CDR1 SGHRS and CDR2 YFSETQ. The CDR3 coding sequence is TGCGCCAGCAGCCAGCAACCCGACAATAACTATGGCCACACCTTC. Translating it yields CASSQQPDNNYGHTF.

This clonotype was seen a few times. The chain links TRBV3-1 to TRBJ2-7; TRBD2 aligns across 7 bases. The CDR3 consists of 13 residues. Germline trimming cut 0 bases from V and 6 bases from J; bases unmatched to any gene: 2. Per germline, CDR1 LGHDT and CDR2 YNNKEL (reference sequence). CDR3 region: CASSQDGGGEQYV. In DNA, the CDR3 is TGTGCCAGCAGCCAAGATGGGGGGGGCGAGCAGTACGTC.